The T cell receptor (beta chain) under discussion was sequenced for a study of graft-versus-host responses after intestinal transplantation. Study at large: Anti-thymocyte globulin induction preceded three to four years of tacrolimus and steroid maintenance in all recipients.

Trimming removed 3 bases from V and 3 bases from J; junction bases left unmatched: 4. CDR1 and CDR2 (germline): SGHVS, FQNEAQ. The CDR3 has 14 residues. Method: immunoSEQ multiplex PCR; TCRdb's copy keeps in-frame clones and lacks some. The table records just under 100,000 clones, approximately 90% of them present only once. The receptor's source is a human patient who received an intestinal transplant, so some T cells may come from the graft donor. The source was PBMCs, collected 450 to 480 days after intestinal transplant. The chain employs TRBV7-8 and TRBJ2-7; 8 bases align to TRBD2. In DNA, the CDR3 is TGTGCCAGCAGCTTCGGGACTAGTTTCTACGAGCAGTACTTC. Encoded protein: CASSFGTSFYEQYF.